The subject of this entry is one T cell receptor (beta chain). Its cognate antigen is unknown. Trimming stripped 6 bases from V and 3 bases from J, with 13 bases between. This CDR3 has 14 residues. CDR1 is SGHDT, CDR2 YYEEEE, per germline. The data belong to a study of OX40 agonist ivuxolimab in advanced cancers. Whole-study results and caveats: Dose levels from 0.1 to 3.0 mg/kg saw CD4+ and CD8+ blood T cells expand clonally by week 6.

Autoimmune disease history or systemic immunosuppression was exclusionary. Only in-frame clones appear in the TCRdb table, and some are missing; sequencing was by immunoSEQ multiplex PCR. The sample shows 150,000 to 190,000 clones, around 94% of them seen only once. The source is an adult with an advanced solid tumor such as melanoma, head and neck, liver or kidney cancer. The sequencing used CD4+ or CD8+ T cells sorted from blood, collected in a trial of the OX40 agonist ivuxolimab. V and J are TRBV5-6 and TRBJ1-5; D is ambiguous. CDR3 in amino acids: CASNPRATNQPQHF. DNA for the CDR3: TGTGCCAGCAACCCCCGGGCCACCAATCAGCCCCAGCATTTT.